This T cell receptor (beta chain) was observed in a study of cytomegalovirus exposure and HLA in healthy donors. This PCR relied on a set of 60 Vbeta primers and 13 Jbeta primers. Repertoires were generated with immunoSEQ multiplex PCR, while TCRdb's copy carries only in-frame clones and drops some. This sample has some 200,000 clones, with 75% to 90% found just once. The CDR3 has 13 residues. V lost 6 bases, J lost 5 bases, and 14 bases lay in between. Germline values: CDR1 MNHEY, CDR2 SVGAGI. The sequence was obtained from a man aged 40-49 years in good health and CMV-seropositive. The sample taken for sequencing was PBMCs. This sequence joins TRBV6-5 and TRBJ2-7; D ambiguous. The CDR3 sequence: CASSLQEADEQYF. The CDR3 DNA follows: TGTGCCAGCAGCCTTCAAGAGGCCGACGAGCAGTACTTC.